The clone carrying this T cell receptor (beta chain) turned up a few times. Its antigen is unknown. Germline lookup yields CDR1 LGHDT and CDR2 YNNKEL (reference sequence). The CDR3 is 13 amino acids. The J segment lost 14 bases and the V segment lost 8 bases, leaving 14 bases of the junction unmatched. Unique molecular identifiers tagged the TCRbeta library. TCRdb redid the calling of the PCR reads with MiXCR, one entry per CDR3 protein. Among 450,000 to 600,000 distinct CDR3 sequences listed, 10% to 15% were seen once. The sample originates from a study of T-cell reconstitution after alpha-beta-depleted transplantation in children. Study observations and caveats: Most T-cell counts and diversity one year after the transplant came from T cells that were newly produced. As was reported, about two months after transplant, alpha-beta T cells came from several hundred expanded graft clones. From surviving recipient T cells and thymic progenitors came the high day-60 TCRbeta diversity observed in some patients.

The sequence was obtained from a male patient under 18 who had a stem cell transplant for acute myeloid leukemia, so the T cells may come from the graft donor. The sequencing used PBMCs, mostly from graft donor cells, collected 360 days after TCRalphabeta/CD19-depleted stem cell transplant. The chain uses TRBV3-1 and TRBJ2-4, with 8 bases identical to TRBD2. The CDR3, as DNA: TGTGCCAGCCAGACTTGCGGGGGGCTTCCTAAGTACTTC. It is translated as CASQTCGGLPKYF.